These 8 T cell receptor beta chains were sequenced from one sample in a study of blood T cell repertoires in COVID-19. The data were produced by immunoSEQ multiplex PCR, yet TCRdb's version contains in-frame clones alone and is incomplete. The table lists around 130,000 clones, more than 75% of them singletons. Sequencing was done on a sample of peripheral blood. These receptor sequences come from a man aged 55 to 70 with acute or convalescent COVID-19.

This clone appeared a single time. Different DNA sequences within this sample yield the same CDR3. The gene calls are TRBV14 and TRBJ2-5, with TRBD2 matching 15 bases. The V gene end was trimmed by 4 bases and the J gene end by 5 bases; junction bases not matched to a gene: 5. Germline CDR1 and CDR2: SGHDN and FVKESK. The CDR3 runs to 16 residues. The CDR3 reads CASSPGTSGRWETQYF. CDR3 sequence (DNA): TGTGCCAGCAGCCCTGGGACTAGCGGGAGGTGGGAGACCCAGTACTTC.

This chain links TRBV9 with TRBJ2-7; TRBD2 might be the D (6 bases). This CDR3 has 15 amino acids. With 4 bases removed from V and 4 bases from J, the gap between germline ends came to 18 bases. The V gene's germline CDR1 is SGDLS and CDR2 YYNGEE. In DNA form, the CDR3 reads TGTGCCAGCAGCAAAGGGACTTCTGAAGAGTACGAGCAGTACTTC. Its translation is CASSKGTSEEYEQYF.

This clone was picked up a small number of times. CDR3 nucleotide sequence: TGTGCCAGCAGCGTGACAGGGGGGGCCTACGAGCAGTACTTC. Translated, it gives CASSVTGGAYEQYF. The J gene is TRBJ2-7, the V gene TRBV6-5; the match to TRBD1 covers 9 bases. The V gene's germline CDR1 is MNHEY and CDR2 SVGAGI. V dropped 6 bases and J dropped 2; count of bases not matched to a gene: 5. The CDR3 covers 14 residues.

The chain joins TRBV28 to TRBJ1-2; D not certain. Germline V gene data show CDR1 as MDHEN and CDR2 as SYDVKM. The CDR3 sequence is 11 residues long. V was shortened by 4 bases and J by 13 bases, with 13 bases between the two germline ends. DNA for the CDR3: TGTGCCAGCAGTTCCTCCGATCCTAGCACCTTC. Translation: CASSSSDPSTF.

This chain connects TRBV5-4 to TRBJ2-3, with unresolved D. Germline lookup yields CDR1 SGHNT and CDR2 YYREEE (reference sequence). CDR3 length equals 13 residues. V shed 2 bases and J shed 0 bases, with 4 bases lying between them. The CDR3 nucleotides read TGTGCCAGCAGCTTTATCAGCACAGATACGCAGTATTTT. Its translation is CASSFISTDTQYF.

This chain joins TRBV24-1 and TRBJ2-1; D is possibly TRBD1 (6 bases). The germline gives CDR1 KGHDR, CDR2 SFDVKD. The length of the CDR3 is 12 residues. The V and J ends lost 3 bases and 15 bases respectively, with 14 bases between them. CDR3 sequence: CATSDTAGEPFF. Written as DNA, the CDR3 is TGTGCCACCAGTGATACCGCAGGGGAACCGTTCTTC.

The CDR3 is CASSPPGRGTYNEQFF. The DNA of the CDR3 is TGTGCCAGCAGTCCCCCTGGGCGGGGTACCTACAATGAGCAGTTCTTC. This rearrangement joins TRBV27 to TRBJ2-1; perhaps TRBD2 as D (6 bases). Germline CDR1 MNHEY, CDR2 SMNVEV (reference sequence). The CDR3 is 16 amino acids. The V and J ends lost 5 bases and 2 bases respectively, with 16 bases between them.

The chain links TRBV10-3 to TRBJ2-1; TRBD2 aligns across 10 bases. Germline V gene lookup returns CDR1 ENHRY and CDR2 SYGVKD. This CDR3 is 14 amino acids long. The V gene end was trimmed by 3 bases and the J gene end by 7 bases; junction bases not matched to a gene: 3. This CDR3 reads CAISDLAGENEQFF. As DNA, the CDR3 is TGTGCCATCAGTGATCTAGCGGGAGAGAATGAGCAGTTCTTC.